The TCR beta chain under discussion was sequenced for a study of radiation and T cells in renal cell carcinoma. Whole-study results and caveats: Top tumor clonotypes rose in blood 2 weeks post-radiation, then contracted.

For this clone: The antigen remains undetermined.

Sequenced by immunoSEQ multiplex PCR; TCRdb stores in-frame clones only, minus some. Of around 170,000 clones in the sample, 88% are singletons; the top ten hold 11%. Time point indicated: blood 4 weeks post-SBRT, at nephrectomy. Treatment described: 15 Gy SBRT to primary tumor, nephrectomy 4 weeks later. Nephrectomy followed 15 Gy stereotactic body radiation by 4 weeks. Germline V CDR1 and CDR2: SGHVS, FQNEAQ. The CDR3 has 14 residues. Trimming took 5 bases from V and 5 from J; bases not matched to a gene: 5. The sequence derives from a woman aged 45-60 years with renal cell carcinoma. Sequencing used blood, obtained from a patient whose treatment included radiotherapy and nephrectomy. The chain uses TRBV7-8 and TRBJ2-1; TRBD1 aligns across 8 bases. CDR3 in DNA: TGTGCCAGCAGCCCTCGGACAGGGAACAATGAGCAGTTCTTC. Protein product: CASSPRTGNNEQFF.